This passage covers 18 T cell receptor beta chains from one sample sequenced in a study of radiotherapy plus CTLA-4 blockade in lung cancer. Libraries were prepared by immunoSEQ multiplex PCR; TCRdb keeps only in-frame clonotypes and omits some of them. The table has 70,000 to 95,000 clones, around 83% seen once. This sample comprised peripheral blood, obtained from a patient treated with radiotherapy plus ipilimumab. The receptors derive from a human donor with non-small cell lung cancer that progressed on radiotherapy plus ipilimumab.

The sample holds one count of this clone. The V call is TRBV9, the J call TRBJ2-7; 11 bases map to TRBD2. J was trimmed by 7 bases and V by 2 bases; bases with no gene match: 14. Germline loops: CDR1 SGDLS, CDR2 YYNGEE. This CDR3 has 17 amino acids. CDR3 sequence: CASSVEAQLLAGVEQYF. In DNA form, the CDR3 reads TGTGCCAGCAGCGTGGAGGCCCAATTACTAGCGGGGGTGGAGCAGTACTTC. The variable domain in full, completed from reference TRBV9 and TRBJ2-7, reads DSGVTQTPKHLITATGQRVTLRCSPRSGDLSVYWYQQSLDQGLQFLIQYYNGEERAKGNILERFSAQQFPDLHSELNLSSLELGDSALYFCASSVEAQLLAGVEQYFGPGTRLTVT.

The rearrangement joins TRBV5-4 to TRBJ2-1; 9 bases line up with TRBD1. The germline V gene encodes CDR1 SGHNT and CDR2 YYREEE (reference sequence). V lost 3 bases to trimming and J lost 2 bases; unmatched junction nucleotides: 3. The CDR3 loop spans 15 amino acids. The CDR3 is CASSSRDRAYNEQFF. The DNA of the CDR3 is TGTGCCAGCAGCTCCAGGGACAGGGCCTACAATGAGCAGTTCTTC.

This clone was counted once. This chain links TRBV5-1 with TRBJ2-7, with TRBD2 as a possible D gene (5 bases). In germline, CDR1 is SGHRS, CDR2 YFSETQ. The germline V and J ends were trimmed by 4 bases and 2 bases, with 13 bases remaining between them. CDR3 length: 14 amino acids. The CDR3 protein is CASSDVSGAYEQYF. The CDR3 DNA reads TGCGCCAGCAGCGACGTGAGCGGAGCCTACGAGCAGTACTTC.

The V and J genes are TRBV5-1 and TRBJ2-7; 7 bases match TRBD1. J was trimmed by 2 bases and V by 7 bases; bases with no gene match: 3. The CDR3 has 12 residues. CDR1 SGHRS and CDR2 YFSETQ come from the germline V gene. The CDR3 DNA reads TGCGCCAGCTCTGACAGGGCCTACGAGCAGTACTTC. Encoded protein: CASSDRAYEQYF.

The chain has TRBV19 and TRBJ2-1; D is unresolved. The germline gives CDR1 LNHDA, CDR2 SQIVND (reference sequence). V lost 4 bases and J 4 bases, leaving 5 bases between the germline ends. CDR3 length equals 12 residues. For the CDR3, the DNA is TGTGCCAGTAGTAACTCTTACAATGAGCAGTTCTTC. Residues: CASSNSYNEQFF.

The chain recombines TRBV2 with TRBJ1-5, with D hard to call. CDR1 and CDR2 (germline): SNHLY, FYNNEI. Trimming removed 6 bases from V and 0 bases from J, with 12 bases in between. The CDR3 contains 15 residues. CDR3 in amino acids: CASRLDGYSNQPQHF. The CDR3 nucleotides are TGTGCCAGCAGACTGGACGGTTATAGCAATCAGCCCCAGCATTTT.

This clone came up a few times. The chain combines TRBV5-8 with TRBJ1-4; tentative D call: TRBD1 (6 bases). The germline V gene has CDR1 SGHTS and CDR2 YDEGEE. Trimming removed 2 bases at V and 0 bases at J, with 14 bases between. CDR3 length: 17 residues. The DNA of the CDR3 is TGTGCCAGCAGCTTAGAGATCCGGGACACAACTAATGAAAAACTGTTTTTT. Protein: CASSLEIRDTTNEKLFF.

The V call is TRBV9, the J call TRBJ1-5; TRBD1 agrees at 7 bases. Per the germline V gene, CDR1 is SGDLS and CDR2 is YYNGEE. After removal of 3 bases from V and 0 bases from J, the junction contained 3 bases not matched to a gene. The CDR3 is 15 residues long. The CDR3 DNA follows: TGTGCCAGCAGCGCCGGGACAGCTAGCAATCAGCCCCAGCATTTT. Its protein is CASSAGTASNQPQHF. Full variable domain (missing parts from reference TRBV9 and TRBJ1-5): DSGVTQTPKHLITATGQRVTLRCSPRSGDLSVYWYQQSLDQGLQFLIQYYNGEERAKGNILERFSAQQFPDLHSELNLSSLELGDSALYFCASSAGTASNQPQHFGDGTRLSIL.

In this sample, this clone turned up once. The CDR3 here is CASSFSSGEQPQHF. CDR3 DNA sequence: TGCGCCAGCAGCTTCTCCTCCGGGGAGCAGCCCCAGCATTTT. The V and J genes are TRBV5-1 and TRBJ1-5; D gene unclear. This CDR3 is 14 amino acids long. From germline, CDR1 is SGHRS and CDR2 YFSETQ. The ends were cut back, 2 bases at V and 7 bases at J, with 13 bases in the middle.

As for this clone: Distinct nucleotide sequences in the sample also encode this CDR3. V and J are TRBV7-2 and TRBJ2-3; perhaps D is TRBD1 or TRBD2 (5 bases each). The germline V gene encodes CDR1 SGHTA and CDR2 FQGNSA. The CDR3 covers 14 residues. Between the trimmed V and J ends, which lost 5 bases and 3 bases, there was a span of 12 bases. CDR3 loop: CASSRGPLTDTQYF. CDR3 DNA: TGTGCCAGCAGCCGGGGACCTTTGACAGATACGCAGTATTTT.

The chain recombines TRBV9 with TRBJ1-1; tentative D call: TRBD1 (6 bases). The CDR3 consists of 14 residues. Germline values: CDR1 SGDLS, CDR2 YYNGEE. Trimming took 0 bases from V and 5 from J, leaving 11 bases between them. The CDR3 coding sequence is TGTGCCAGCAGCGTAGAGGGGGATTGGACTGAAGCTTTCTTT. Translation: CASSVEGDWTEAFF.

The gene calls are TRBV14 and TRBJ2-5; D is possibly TRBD1 (6 bases). V dropped 4 bases and J dropped 5 bases, with 17 bases sitting between them. The length of the CDR3 is 15 residues. Per the germline V gene, CDR1 is SGHDN and CDR2 is FVKESK. The CDR3 DNA follows: TGTGCCAGCAGCCGCAAGGGCCTGGGGGCGGAGACCCAGTACTTC. This codes for CASSRKGLGAETQYF.

As concerns this clone: Within the sample, other DNA sequences also encode this same CDR3. This chain uses TRBV5-4 with TRBJ2-7, with 7 positions matching TRBD1. With V trimmed by 0 bases and J by 4 bases, 1 base remained unmatched. The CDR3 totals 13 residues. Germline-derived CDR1 and CDR2 are SGHNT and YYREEE (reference sequence). This CDR3 is CASSLVQGYEQYF. The CDR3 DNA reads TGTGCCAGCAGCTTGGTACAGGGGTACGAGCAGTACTTC. Looking up the rest from reference TRBV5-4 and TRBJ2-7 gives the full variable domain: ETGVTQSPTHLIKTRGQQVTLRCSSQSGHNTVSWYQQALGQGPQFIFQYYREEENGRGNFPPRFSGLQFPNYSSELNVNALELDDSALYLCASSLVQGYEQYFGPGTRLTVT.

V usage is TRBV7-2 and J usage is TRBJ1-4; D not resolved. The CDR3 spans 13 residues. V lost 1 base and J 8 bases, leaving 8 bases between the germline ends. Germline CDR1 and CDR2: SGHTA and FQGNSA. CDR3 nucleotides: TGTGCCAGCAGCTTAGTTGTGATGGAAAAACTGTTTTTT. Its translation: CASSLVVMEKLFF.

DNA of the CDR3: TGTGCCAGCAGTCTGGCAGGGGGCTACGAGCAGTACTTC. It specifies CASSLAGGYEQYF. The genes are TRBV6-5 and TRBJ2-7, with TRBD1 identical over 7 bases. Germline lookup yields CDR1 MNHEY and CDR2 SVGAGI. There are 13 residues in the CDR3. V dropped 5 bases and J dropped 3; count of bases not matched to a gene: 4.

The CDR3 spells CATSTSIYEQYF. The CDR3 nucleotides read TGTGCCACCTCCACTAGCATCTACGAGCAGTACTTC. The chain has TRBV2 and TRBJ2-7, with D maybe TRBD2 (6 bases). The germline gives CDR1 SNHLY, CDR2 FYNNEI. This CDR3 has 12 amino acids. V was trimmed by 10 bases and J by 3 bases, leaving 13 bases between them. The full variable domain, in which reference TRBV2 and TRBJ2-7 provide the parts outside the CDR3, is EPEVTQTPSHQVTQMGQEVILRCVPISNHLYFYWYRQILGQKVEFLVSFYNNEISEKSEIFDDQFSVERPDGSNFTLKIRSTKLEDSAMYFCATSTSIYEQYFGPGTRLTVT.

This clone was counted only a few times. This sequence joins TRBV7-2 and TRBJ2-7; D may be TRBD1 (6 bases). The V gene lost 5 bases and the J gene lost 2 bases, with 22 bases spanning the gap. There are 17 residues in the CDR3. CDR1 is SGHTA and CDR2 is FQGNSA in the germline V gene. The CDR3 spells CASSTNSFPGQTYEQYF. CDR3 DNA sequence: TGTGCCAGCAGCACAAACTCCTTCCCGGGACAAACCTACGAGCAGTACTTC.

The V gene is TRBV7-2, the J gene TRBJ2-5; D gene uncertain. Germline V gene sequence: CDR1 SGHTA, CDR2 FQGNSA. V lost 2 bases, J lost 5 bases, and 12 bases lay in between. The CDR3 extends over 14 amino acids. The CDR3 bases are TGTGCCAGCAGCTTACGCAGAAACCTGGAGACCCAGTACTTC. As protein: CASSLRRNLETQYF.